The 21 T cell receptor beta chains below were found in one sample sequenced in a study of T cell repertoires in cytomegalovirus infection. TCRdb passed the reads through MiXCR, listing each CDR3 protein once. Of about 700,000 distinct CDR3 sequences in the sample, roughly a third were seen once. Antigens of these TCRs are unknown. Sequences were derived from cultured PBMCs, sampled from culture after CMV antigen stimulation. The receptors come from a human donor in good health (CMV status not recorded). Some clones in this sample may be carry-over from other donors' samples.

The chain recombines TRBV30 with TRBJ2-1; D unresolved. Deletions cut 2 bases from V and 7 bases from J, with 9 bases between. Germline assignment: CDR1 GTSNPN and CDR2 SVGIG (reference sequence). The CDR3 consists of 12 residues. The CDR3 bases are TGTGCCTGGAGTCCCGTGGGGAATGAGCAGTTCTTC. Its translation is CAWSPVGNEQFF.

The sample holds a few counts of this clonotype. The V gene is TRBV12-3 or TRBV12-4, the J gene TRBJ1-2; D is perhaps TRBD1 (5 bases). The CDR3 is 13 amino acids. V gave up 3 bases and J gave up 7 bases, with 12 bases separating them. In nucleotides, the CDR3 is TGTGCCAGCAGTTTCCGCAGGGTTGCTGGCTACACCTTC. The encoded protein is CASSFRRVAGYTF.

This clonotype has just a few counts. This chain joins TRBV6-5 and TRBJ1-6; 10 bases align to TRBD1. Trimming took 0 bases from V and 9 from J; bases not matched to a gene: 2. Per germline, CDR1 MNHEY and CDR2 SVGAGI. This CDR3 has 15 residues. CDR3 loop: CASSYSRQGASPLHF. CDR3 in DNA: TGTGCCAGCAGTTACTCGAGACAGGGGGCTTCACCCCTCCACTTT.

V and J are TRBV7-9 and TRBJ2-3; D is possibly TRBD2 (7 bases). The CDR3 runs to 14 residues. In germline, CDR1 is SEHNR, CDR2 FQNEAQ (reference sequence). The V end was cut by 9 bases, the J end by 1 base, with 14 bases between. This chain's CDR3 is CASGGGLGTDTQYF. CDR3 nucleotides: TGTGCCAGTGGGGGGGGCCTCGGCACAGATACGCAGTATTTT.

Many counts were recorded for this clonotype. CDR3 amino acids: CASSSPTLISLNEQFF. CDR3 coding DNA: TGTGCCAGCAGCTCCCCCACTCTGATATCTTTAAATGAGCAGTTCTTC. The genes are TRBV7-8 and TRBJ2-1; no firm D call. The CDR3 has 16 amino acids. CDR1 and CDR2 (germline): SGHVS, FQNEAQ. Trimming took 4 bases from V and 7 from J, leaving 20 bases between them.

The chain links TRBV4-2 to TRBJ1-2; weak D call: TRBD1 (5 bases). V was clipped by 0 bases and J by 7 bases, with 27 bases between them. The germline gives CDR1 LGHNA, CDR2 YNFKEQ. The CDR3 extends over 19 amino acids. The CDR3 loop is CASSQDMDSGVGLSPGYTF. The CDR3 nucleotides read TGTGCCAGCAGCCAAGATATGGACTCGGGGGTCGGACTTTCCCCTGGCTACACCTTC.

V is TRBV5-6 and J is TRBJ1-1, with 7 bases fitting TRBD1. The trim removed 3 bases at V and 11 bases at J, leaving 7 bases unmatched. The CDR3 runs to 12 residues. Per germline, CDR1 SGHDT and CDR2 YYEEEE. CDR3 bases: TGTGCCAGCAGCTCGATACAGGGGATGGCTTTCTTT. Translated, it gives CASSSIQGMAFF.

This clonotype was recorded at least ten times. The chain couples TRBV7-8 to TRBJ2-1; 9 bases map to TRBD1. CDR1 is SGHVS, CDR2 FQNEAQ, per germline. The CDR3 runs to 21 residues. J was trimmed by 0 bases and V by 5 bases; bases with no gene match: 20. This CDR3 reads CASSAHRGLRVAAPSYNEQFF. CDR3 DNA sequence: TGTGCCAGCAGCGCCCACAGGGGGCTACGGGTAGCGGCACCCTCCTACAATGAGCAGTTCTTC. Supplemented by reference TRBV7-8 and TRBJ2-1, the full variable domain reads GAGVSQSPRYKVAKRGQDVALRCDPISGHVSLFWYQQALGQGPEFLTYFQNEAQLDKSGLPSDRFFAERPEGSVSTLKIQRTQQEDSAVYLCASSAHRGLRVAAPSYNEQFFGPGTRLTVL.

This clonotype showed up many times. The chain combines TRBV7-2 with TRBJ2-7; D is possibly TRBD2 (5 bases). This CDR3 comprises 15 residues. The germline CDR1 and CDR2 sequences are SGHTA and FQGNSA. Trimming shortened V by 1 base and J by 3 bases, and 13 bases separated the two germline ends. Here the CDR3 reads CASSLGQAEYYEQYF. CDR3 bases: TGTGCCAGCAGCTTAGGTCAAGCGGAATACTACGAGCAGTACTTC.

V gene TRBV29-1 combines with J gene TRBJ2-3; 14 bases map to TRBD2. J lost 9 bases, V lost 4 bases, and 9 bases had no gene match. The CDR3 is 15 residues long. Germline lookup yields CDR1 SQVTM and CDR2 ANQGSEA. The CDR3 DNA reads TGCAGCGTTGCCTCCGGGACTAGCGGGGGAACGACGCAGTATTTT. Translated: CSVASGTSGGTTQYF.

The chain employs TRBV7-2 and TRBJ2-1; 9 bases are shared with TRBD2. Germline CDR1 reads SGHTA; CDR2 reads FQGNSA. Germline trimming cut 7 bases from V and 6 bases from J; bases unmatched to any gene: 7. This CDR3 is 14 amino acids long. CDR3 protein: CASNFGGRGNEQFF. The CDR3 region has the DNA TGTGCCAGCAACTTCGGCGGGAGGGGCAATGAGCAGTTCTTC. Full variable domain (outside the CDR3, taken from reference TRBV7-2 and TRBJ2-1): GAGVSQSPSNKVTEKGKDVELRCDPISGHTALYWYRQSLGQGLEFLIYFQGNSAPDKSGLPSDRFSAERTGGSVSTLTIQRTQQEDSAVYLCASNFGGRGNEQFFGPGTRLTVL.

This clonotype was detected a few times. The CDR3 sequence: CAICRTNYNEQFF. CDR3 DNA: TGTGCCATCTGTAGGACTAATTACAATGAGCAGTTCTTC. V usage is TRBV10-3 and J usage is TRBJ2-1; possible D gene TRBD2, 6 bases. V was trimmed by 8 bases and J by 4 bases, leaving 12 bases between them. CDR1 and CDR2 from the germline V gene are ENHRY and SYGVKD. CDR3 length equals 13 residues.

V and J are TRBV4-2 and TRBJ1-6; the D gene is possibly TRBD1 (5 bases). There are 16 residues in the CDR3. Germline assignment: CDR1 LGHNA and CDR2 YNFKEQ. The germline V and J ends were trimmed by 0 bases and 6 bases, with 12 bases remaining between them. The CDR3 DNA reads TGTGCCAGCAGCCAAGAGACAGCGCAACTTAATTCACCCCTCCACTTT. The encoded protein is CASSQETAQLNSPLHF.

CDR3 in amino acids: CATSDLHAGRINTEAFF. CDR3 nucleotide sequence: TGTGCCACCAGTGATTTGCACGCAGGGAGGATAAACACTGAAGCTTTCTTT. This chain links TRBV24-1 with TRBJ1-1; possibly TRBD1 for D (5 bases). CDR1 and CDR2 from the germline V gene are KGHDR and SFDVKD. The CDR3 runs to 17 residues. V was pared by 0 bases and J by 2 bases, with 15 bases between.

The gene calls are TRBV5-1 and TRBJ1-1, with D tentatively TRBD1 (6 bases). This CDR3 has 14 amino acids. Germline V gene data show CDR1 as SGHRS and CDR2 as YFSETQ. The ends were cut back, 2 bases at V and 5 bases at J, with 13 bases in the middle. CDR3 nucleotides: TGCGCCAGCAGCTTCTTAGGGGGTGATACTGAAGCTTTCTTT. It is translated as CASSFLGGDTEAFF.

The chain couples TRBV2 to TRBJ2-5; 15 nucleotides agree with TRBD2. V lost 6 bases, J lost 3 bases, and 5 bases stayed unmatched. The germline V gene encodes CDR1 SNHLY and CDR2 FYNNEI. This CDR3 comprises 16 residues. CDR3 loop: CASSPWTSGGEETQYF. The CDR3 DNA reads as TGTGCCAGCAGCCCCTGGACTAGCGGGGGGGAAGAGACCCAGTACTTC.

The sample holds a few counts of this clonotype. V and J are TRBV11-3 and TRBJ2-1; 9 bases line up with TRBD2. The V gene end was trimmed by 5 bases and the J gene end by 0 bases; junction bases not matched to a gene: 11. Looked up from germline, CDR1 is SGHNT and CDR2 is YENEEA. This CDR3 is 18 amino acids long. The CDR3 spells CASSLRTSATSSYNEQFF. In nucleotides, the CDR3 is TGTGCCAGCAGCCTCCGGACTAGCGCAACGAGCTCCTACAATGAGCAGTTCTTC.

This clonotype was seen more than once but under ten times. The rearrangement links TRBV24-1 to TRBJ2-1; TRBD2 aligns across 7 bases. CDR3 length: 14 amino acids. The V gene's germline CDR1 is KGHDR and CDR2 SFDVKD. V lost 2 bases to trimming and J lost 10 bases; unmatched junction nucleotides: 7. The CDR3 loop reads CATSDSWTRAEQFF. In DNA, the CDR3 is TGTGCCACCAGTGATTCCTGGACTAGGGCCGAGCAGTTCTTC.

This chain links TRBV7-8 with TRBJ2-2, with 7 bases identical to TRBD2. CDR1 SGHVS and CDR2 FQNEAQ come from the germline V gene. J was trimmed by 1 base and V by 8 bases; bases with no gene match: 4. This CDR3 has 14 residues. As DNA, the CDR3 is TGTGCCAGCTCGGGGGGAGTGAACACCGGGGAGCTGTTTTTT. Translating it yields CASSGGVNTGELFF.

V usage is TRBV4-3 and J usage is TRBJ2-1, with a tentative D call TRBD2 (6 bases). In germline, CDR1 is LGHNA, CDR2 YSLEER. The CDR3 runs to 14 residues. Trimming removed 8 bases at V and 9 bases at J, with 20 bases between. This chain's CDR3 is CASGTSYPMGEQFF. The CDR3 nucleotides are TGCGCCAGCGGAACTAGCTACCCTATGGGTGAGCAGTTCTTC.

In its sample, this clonotype was seen a few times. The chain joins TRBV6-6 to TRBJ1-2; no definite D call. The CDR3 contains 13 residues. Germline CDR1 and CDR2: MNHNY and SVGAGI (reference sequence). Between the trimmed V and J ends, which lost 7 bases and 7 bases, there was a span of 16 bases. For the CDR3, the DNA is TGTGCCAGCACCAATGGCGGGATGGTTGGCTACACCTTC. Translation gives CASTNGGMVGYTF.